This T cell receptor beta chain is from a study of blood T cell repertoires in COVID-19. Whole-study context: COVID-19 samples, acute and convalescent, were from the United States, Italy and Spain.

In the authors' workflow: Reference gene primer amplification yielded estimated nucleated cell counts. Sequenced by immunoSEQ multiplex PCR; TCRdb stores in-frame clones only, minus some. Clone size and V and J calls were adopted from that table, with D and trimming inferred from the DNA. Here the sample spans approximately 300,000 clones, about 84% being singletons. This CDR3 has 16 amino acids. The V and J ends lost 2 bases and 2 bases respectively, with 15 bases between them. The V gene's germline CDR1 is SEHNR and CDR2 FQNEAQ (reference sequence). The V and J genes are TRBV7-9 and TRBJ1-2, with D possibly matching TRBD1 (5 bases). Specimen: peripheral blood. The sequence was collected from a woman in her fifties or sixties with acute or convalescent COVID-19. CDR3 DNA sequence: TGTGCCAGCAGCTTACGTCGTGGCAGGGAAAACTATGGCTACACCTTC. It translates to CASSLRRGRENYGYTF.